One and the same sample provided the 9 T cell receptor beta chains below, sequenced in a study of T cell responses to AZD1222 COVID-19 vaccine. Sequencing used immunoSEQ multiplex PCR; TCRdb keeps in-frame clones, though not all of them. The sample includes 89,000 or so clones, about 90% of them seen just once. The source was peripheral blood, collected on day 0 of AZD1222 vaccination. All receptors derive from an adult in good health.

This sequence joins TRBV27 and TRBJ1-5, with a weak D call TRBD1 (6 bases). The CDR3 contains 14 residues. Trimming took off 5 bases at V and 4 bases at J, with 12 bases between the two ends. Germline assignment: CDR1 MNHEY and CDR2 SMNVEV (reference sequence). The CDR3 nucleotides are TGTGCCAGCAGTACTCAGGGGCCGAATCAGCCCCAGCATTTT. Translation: CASSTQGPNQPQHF.

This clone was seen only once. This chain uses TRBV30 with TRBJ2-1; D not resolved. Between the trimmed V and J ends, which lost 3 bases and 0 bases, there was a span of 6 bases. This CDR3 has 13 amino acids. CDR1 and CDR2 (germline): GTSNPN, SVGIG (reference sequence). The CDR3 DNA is TGTGCCTGGAGGCCAGCCTCCTACAATGAGCAGTTCTTC. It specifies CAWRPASYNEQFF. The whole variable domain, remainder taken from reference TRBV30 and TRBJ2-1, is SQTIHQWPATLVQPVGSPLSLECTVEGTSNPNLYWYRQAAGRGLQLLFYSVGIGQISSEVPQNLSASRPQDRQFILSSKKLLLSDSGFYLCAWRPASYNEQFFGPGTRLTVL.

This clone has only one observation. This CDR3 is CASKSGDTQYF. The CDR3 bases are TGTGCCAGCAAGTCGGGGGATACGCAGTATTTT. The chain combines TRBV5-4 with TRBJ2-3, with a weak D call TRBD2 (5 bases). Germline V gives CDR1 SGHNT, CDR2 YYREEE (reference sequence). This CDR3 region has 11 residues. V lost 6 bases, J lost 6 bases, and 8 bases lay in between. The whole variable domain, filled in from reference TRBV5-4 and TRBJ2-3, reads ETGVTQSPTHLIKTRGQQVTLRCSSQSGHNTVSWYQQALGQGPQFIFQYYREEENGRGNFPPRFSGLQFPNYSSELNVNALELDDSALYLCASKSGDTQYFGPGTRLTVL.

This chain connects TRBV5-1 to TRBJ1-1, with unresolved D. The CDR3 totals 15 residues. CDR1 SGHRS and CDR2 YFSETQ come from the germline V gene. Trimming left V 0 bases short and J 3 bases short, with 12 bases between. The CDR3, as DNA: TGCGCCAGCAGCTTGGAGGCAGGAAGGGACACTGAAGCTTTCTTT. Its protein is CASSLEAGRDTEAFF.

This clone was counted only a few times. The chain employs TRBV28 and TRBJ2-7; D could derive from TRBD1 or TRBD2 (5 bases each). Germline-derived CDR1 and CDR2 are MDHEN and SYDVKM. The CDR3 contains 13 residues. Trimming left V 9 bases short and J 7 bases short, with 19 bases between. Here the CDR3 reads CASGRQSLGEQYF. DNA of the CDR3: TGTGCCAGTGGGAGACAGTCTTTGGGGGAGCAGTACTTC.

CDR3 sequence reads: CASSLSPAAFYGYTF. The CDR3 DNA follows: TGTGCCAGCAGTTTAAGCCCCGCAGCCTTCTATGGCTACACCTTC. The rearrangement uses TRBV27 and TRBJ1-2; D unclear. Trimming shortened V by 2 bases and J by 4 bases, and 14 bases separated the two germline ends. The germline gives CDR1 MNHEY, CDR2 SMNVEV (reference sequence). This CDR3 is built from 15 residues.

CDR3 in amino acids: CSARDGGEPYF. In nucleotides, the CDR3 is TGCAGTGCTAGAGATGGGGGGGAGCCCTACTTC. The chain combines TRBV20-1 with TRBJ2-7, with 7 bases that match TRBD2. CDR3 length: 11 residues. Germline V gene lookup returns CDR1 DFQATT and CDR2 SNEGSKA (reference sequence). Losses at the gene ends were 0 bases for V and 13 bases for J; bases not matched to a gene: 6.

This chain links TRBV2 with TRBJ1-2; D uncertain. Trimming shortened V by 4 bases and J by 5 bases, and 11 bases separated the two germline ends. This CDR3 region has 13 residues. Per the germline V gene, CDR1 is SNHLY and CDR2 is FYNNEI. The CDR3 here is CASSGSNRYGYTF. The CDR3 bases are TGTGCCAGCAGTGGTAGCAATAGGTATGGCTACACCTTC.

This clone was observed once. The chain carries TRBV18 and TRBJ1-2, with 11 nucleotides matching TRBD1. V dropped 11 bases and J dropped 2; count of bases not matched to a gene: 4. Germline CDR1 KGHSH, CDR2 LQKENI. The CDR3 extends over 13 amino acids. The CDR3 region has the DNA TGTGCCGGTGGACAGGGGGCCAACTATGGCTACACCTTC. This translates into CAGGQGANYGYTF.